This record concerns one T cell receptor (beta chain) sequence. This entry is derived from a study of blood T cell repertoires in COVID-19. Turning to the study itself: From the United States, Italy and Spain came samples of acute and convalescent COVID-19. The cDNA or gDNA used as material had been derived from T cells, B-cell-depleted T cells, or PBMCs.

The CDR3 sequence is 15 residues long. Germline V gene sequence: CDR1 LGHNA, CDR2 YNFKEQ. Trimming took 4 bases from V and 12 from J; bases not matched to a gene: 13. Per the original methods: Researchers report that nucleated cell counts were estimated from reference gene primer amplification. Method: immunoSEQ multiplex PCR; TCRdb's copy keeps in-frame clones and lacks some. V and J calls and clone size are as listed in that table; D and trimming were resolved from the DNA. The data contain about 110,000 clones, roughly 84% of them singletons. The sample was peripheral blood. The chain employs TRBV4-2 and TRBJ1-4, with 8 bases fitting TRBD1. This receptor was obtained from a woman in her forties or fifties with acute or convalescent COVID-19. CDR3 protein: CASSRTSRQGLQLFF. For the CDR3, the DNA is TGTGCCAGCAGCCGCACATCACGACAGGGGTTGCAACTGTTTTTT.